Sequencing of this T cell receptor (beta chain) was carried out in a study of shared clonotypes between healthy human individuals. Study context: Each donor had three CD4 naive, three CD4 memory, two CD8 naive and one CD8 memory plate. Study results and limitations: Among the subsets, naive ones generally showed larger estimated richness than memory ones. Compared with clonotypes that all four donors shared, non-shared clonotypes had lower generation probabilities. Represented diversity (both genetic and exposure-history) was limited by the small number of donors.

This table comes from immunoSEQ multiplex PCR, and its TCRdb copy is limited to in-frame clones, with some not included. The sample gives approximately 2,000,000 clones, 93% of which show up once; around 1.7% is in the top ten. CD45RO-negative CD8 cells positively selected for CCR7 made up the naive population, which excluded terminally differentiated effector memory CD45RA+ cells. In the case of this clone: The antigen remains unidentified.

The trim removed 0 bases at V and 3 bases at J, leaving 6 bases unmatched. The V gene's germline CDR1 is SGDLS and CDR2 YYNGEE. The CDR3 sequence is 18 residues long. The receptor comes from a man aged 18-30 years in good health. Some clones in this sample may be carry-over from other donors' samples. J is TRBJ2-2 and V is TRBV9; 12 positions match TRBD2. Material for sequencing was naive CD8+ T cells from PBMCs. CDR3 amino acids: CASSVGSPSGGDTGELFF. The CDR3 DNA follows: TGTGCCAGCAGCGTAGGGTCCCCTAGCGGGGGGGACACCGGGGAGCTGTTTTTT. Full variable domain (rest looked up from reference TRBV9 and TRBJ2-2): DSGVTQTPKHLITATGQRVTLRCSPRSGDLSVYWYQQSLDQGLQFLIQYYNGEERAKGNILERFSAQQFPDLHSELNLSSLELGDSALYFCASSVGSPSGGDTGELFFGEGSRLTVL.